The 25 T cell receptor beta chains below all came from one sample that was sequenced in a study of metastatic and nonmetastatic thyroid tumors. Thyroid surgery had not been preceded by any treatment in any patient. MiXCR re-clonotyped the PCR reads for TCRdb. The data contain approximately 31,000 clones, 15% to 20% of them seen just once; the ten biggest clones take up 8% to 11%. The sample comprised blood. These receptors were collected from a female donor with papillary thyroid cancer or a benign thyroid nodule (not recorded which). Some clones in this sample may be carry-over from other donors' samples.

A remark on this clone: Given a much more abundant clone one base away, this may be a read error. The chain is built from TRBV27 and TRBJ2-3; D is undetermined. The CDR3 sequence is 15 residues long. In germline, CDR1 is MNHEY, CDR2 SMNVEV (reference sequence). Here the CDR3 reads CASSLWGTLTDTKYF. The CDR3 nucleotides read TGTGCCAGCAGTTTATGGGGTACATTAACAGATACGAAGTATTTT.

This clone came up a few times. The chain joins TRBV7-6 to TRBJ2-5; 7 bases agree with TRBD2. The germline V gene encodes CDR1 SGHVS and CDR2 FNYEAQ. The junction had 2 bases not matched to a gene; V was cut back by 0 bases and J by 4 bases. The CDR3 spans 14 residues. In nucleotides, the CDR3 is TGTGCCAGCAGCTTAGCGGGAGGGCCAGAGACCCAGTACTTC. Translation: CASSLAGGPETQYF.

This clone was seen at least ten times. The CDR3 reads CASSLETQGAQYF. The CDR3 DNA reads as TGCGCCAGCAGCTTGGAAACTCAGGGAGCCCAGTACTTC. The J gene is TRBJ2-5, the V gene TRBV5-1; D could derive from TRBD1 or TRBD2 (5 bases each). Trimming cost V 0 bases and J 9 bases, with 12 bases left between them. The germline gives CDR1 SGHRS, CDR2 YFSETQ. The CDR3 is 13 amino acids. Variable domain in full (rest from reference TRBV5-1 and TRBJ2-5): KAGVTQTPRYLIKTRGQQVTLSCSPISGHRSVSWYQQTPGQGLQFLFEYFSETQRNKGNFPGRFSGRQFSNSRSEMNVSTLELGDSALYLCASSLETQGAQYFGPGTRLLVL.

This clone appeared many times. The CDR3 loop reads CSARDGEEGVGNEQFF. Written as DNA, the CDR3 is TGCAGTGCTAGAGACGGTGAGGAAGGGGTTGGCAATGAGCAGTTCTTC. This chain uses TRBV20-1 with TRBJ2-1; D is possibly TRBD1 (5 bases). Germline V gene lookup returns CDR1 DFQATT and CDR2 SNEGSKA (reference sequence). V was trimmed by 0 bases and J by 6 bases, leaving 18 bases between them. There are 16 residues in the CDR3.

This clone was picked up many times. This chain connects TRBV28 to TRBJ2-2; D may be TRBD1 (5 bases). This CDR3 is built from 15 residues. The germline V and J ends were trimmed by 3 bases and 0 bases, with 8 bases remaining between them. Germline assignment: CDR1 MDHEN and CDR2 SYDVKM. The CDR3 is CASSLSRANTGELFF. DNA for the CDR3: TGTGCCAGCAGTTTGAGCAGGGCGAACACCGGGGAGCTGTTTTTT.

The table lists this clone with many counts. J is TRBJ2-2 and V is TRBV5-1, with a weak D call TRBD1 (6 bases). V lost 0 bases, J lost 6 bases, and 9 bases lay in between. This CDR3 region has 14 residues. CDR1 is SGHRS and CDR2 is YFSETQ in the germline V gene. The CDR3 sequence is CASSLEAGAGELFF. The CDR3 bases are TGCGCCAGCAGCTTGGAGGCAGGGGCCGGGGAGCTGTTTTTT.

The table lists this clone with many counts. This chain uses TRBV20-1 with TRBJ2-7; 8 nucleotides line up with TRBD2. J was trimmed by 5 bases and V by 2 bases; bases with no gene match: 29. CDR3 length equals 21 residues. Germline V gene sequence: CDR1 DFQATT, CDR2 SNEGSKA (reference sequence). The CDR3 DNA is TGCAGTGCTAGAAATGTACTACAGGGTAGTATAGCGGGACTTCCTCCTAACGAGCAGTACTTC. It is translated as CSARNVLQGSIAGLPPNEQYF.

This clone was seen repeatedly, ten times or more. A read error may be the cause here, since a much bigger clone is one base away. The chain uses TRBV27 and TRBJ1-4, with D unclear. Trimming stripped 6 bases from V and 7 bases from J, with 6 bases between. CDR1 MNHEY and CDR2 SMNVEV come from the germline V gene (reference sequence). The CDR3 totals 11 residues. The CDR3 region has the DNA TGTGCCAGCAGGGGGAGTGAAAAACTGTTTTTT. This encodes CASRGSEKLFF.

This clone was observed at least ten times. The V gene is TRBV5-1, the J gene TRBJ2-1; 8 nucleotides match TRBD1. Per germline, CDR1 SGHRS and CDR2 YFSETQ. Trimming at V came to 4 bases and at J to 3 bases, leaving 3 bases not matched to a gene. The CDR3 covers 14 residues. The CDR3 nucleotides are TGCGCCAGCAGCCGGGGACAGGACTACAATGAGCAGTTCTTC. It is translated as CASSRGQDYNEQFF.

This clone was seen only a few times. The chain employs TRBV18 and TRBJ2-7; possibly TRBD1 for D (6 bases). Germline V gene lookup returns CDR1 KGHSH and CDR2 LQKENI. Trimming removed 8 bases at V and 3 bases at J, with 14 bases between. The CDR3 has 13 amino acids. CDR3 nucleotide sequence: TGTGCCAGCCGTGGGGGCAGTGTCTACGAGCAGTACTTC. Translated, it gives CASRGGSVYEQYF.

This clone was counted ten times or more. The chain couples TRBV6-1 to TRBJ1-5, with D unresolved. Trimming stripped 6 bases from V and 0 bases from J, with 15 bases between. The CDR3 is 16 residues long. Germline CDR1 and CDR2: MNHNS and SASEGT. This chain's CDR3 is CASRNQVKYSNQPQHF. DNA of the CDR3: TGTGCCAGCAGGAACCAGGTGAAGTATAGCAATCAGCCCCAGCATTTT.

This clone was seen ten or more times. The V call is TRBV12-3 or TRBV12-4, the J call TRBJ1-5; tentative D call: TRBD1 (5 bases). V lost 5 bases and J lost 0, with 11 bases in between. This CDR3 has 15 amino acids. The CDR3 region has the DNA TGTGCCAGCAGTCCGGACATCCATAGCAATCAGCCCCAGCATTTT. Amino acid sequence: CASSPDIHSNQPQHF.

This clone was seen repeatedly, ten times or more. The V call is TRBV30, the J call TRBJ2-1, with D perhaps TRBD1 (6 bases). Trimming pared 1 base from V and 8 bases from J, leaving 15 bases between. The CDR3 is made up of 14 amino acids. Germline assignment: CDR1 GTSNPN and CDR2 SVGIG (reference sequence). The CDR3 here is CAWSAGSAGDEQFF. The CDR3 region has the DNA TGTGCCTGGAGTGCGGGGTCGGCAGGGGATGAGCAGTTCTTC.

Ten or more counts support this clone. This chain joins TRBV6-1 and TRBJ2-7; D remains unclear. Trimming stripped 6 bases from V and 4 bases from J, with 10 bases between. Germline CDR1 is MNHNS and CDR2 is SASEGT. The CDR3 runs to 12 residues. CDR3 bases: TGTGCCAGCAGCGCTCTCGGGTACGAGCAGTACTTC. This gives the protein CASSALGYEQYF.

This clone came up many times. This chain connects TRBV20-1 to TRBJ2-3; D call uncertain. Germline V gene data show CDR1 as DFQATT and CDR2 as SNEGSKA (reference sequence). CDR3 length equals 13 residues. V dropped 3 bases and J dropped 1 base, with 8 bases sitting between them. CDR3 sequence reads: CSASLGRTDTQYF. The CDR3 DNA reads TGCAGTGCTAGTCTCGGACGCACAGATACGCAGTATTTT.

A word on this clone: A read error may explain this, as a much larger clone is one base away. The chain carries TRBV18 and TRBJ1-2; no clear D. With 3 bases removed from V and 4 bases from J, the gap between germline ends came to 6 bases. The CDR3 loop spans 12 amino acids. Germline V lookup: CDR1 KGHSH, CDR2 LQKENI. The CDR3, as DNA: TGTGCCAGCTCACCGGGGAGCTATGGCTACACCTTC. It translates to CASSPGSYGYTF. The full variable domain, completed using reference TRBV18 and TRBJ1-2, is NAGVMQNPRHLVRRRGQEARLRCSPMKGHSHVYWYRQLPEEGLKFMVYLQKENIIDESGMPKERFSAEFPKEGPSILRIQQVVRGDSAAYFCASSPGSYGYTFGSGTRLTVV.

Ten or more counts support this clone. This chain uses TRBV9 with TRBJ1-1; D gene unclear. V lost 0 bases and J 1 base, leaving 7 bases between the germline ends. This CDR3 comprises 14 residues. CDR1 SGDLS and CDR2 YYNGEE come from the germline V gene. Here the CDR3 DNA reads TGTGCCAGCAGCGTAGTGGCAGGGAACACTGAAGCTTTCTTT. Translation gives CASSVVAGNTEAFF.

This clone appeared a few times. This may stem from a read error, because a much larger clone lies one nucleotide away. The V and J genes are TRBV14 and TRBJ1-4, with D unresolved. V was shortened by 3 bases and J by 6 bases, with 2 bases between the two germline ends. CDR3 size: 11 residues. Germline values: CDR1 SGHDN, CDR2 FVKESK. The CDR3 protein is CASSHYEKLFF. DNA of the CDR3: TGTGCCAGCAGCCATTATGAAAAACTGTTTTTT.

This clone was picked up many times. CDR3 sequence reads: CASSLEGSGAGETGELFF. The CDR3 DNA sequence: TGCGCCAGCAGCTTGGAGGGATCTGGGGCAGGGGAAACCGGGGAGCTGTTTTTT. The chain carries TRBV5-1 and TRBJ2-2, with D perhaps matching TRBD1 (6 bases). CDR1 is SGHRS and CDR2 is YFSETQ in the germline V gene. Trimming left V 0 bases short and J 5 bases short, with 20 bases between. The CDR3 is 18 amino acids.

This clone has a single count. The chain joins TRBV11-2 to TRBJ1-2; D is uncertain. The V end was cut by 0 bases, the J end by 5 bases, with 13 bases between. This CDR3 has 15 amino acids. CDR1 is SGHAT, CDR2 FQNNGV, per germline. The CDR3 region has the DNA TGTGCCAGCAGCTTAGAACCGAGCCCCTTATATGGCTACACCTTC. This gives the protein CASSLEPSPLYGYTF.

This clone was seen at least ten times. The chain uses TRBV24-1 and TRBJ1-2, with D possibly TRBD1 on 5 matching bases. This CDR3 is built from 12 residues. V lost 6 bases, J lost 5 bases, and 9 bases lay in between. Germline-derived CDR1 and CDR2 are KGHDR and SFDVKD. CDR3 DNA sequence: TGTGCCACCAGTACAGGAGGTTATGGCTACACCTTC. Protein: CATSTGGYGYTF.

With regard to this clone: One end of the junction fails to match germline, which may point to a read error. This rearrangement joins TRBV6-5 to TRBJ2-2; 8 bases agree with TRBD1. Germline values: CDR1 MNHEY, CDR2 SVGAGI. This CDR3 region has 18 residues. CDR3 nucleotide sequence: TGTGCCAGCAGGCCGGTGACCTTTGACAGGGGTAACACCTGGGAGCTGTTTTTT. It specifies CASRPVTFDRGNTWELFF.

This clone has at least ten counts. The rearrangement uses TRBV20-1 and TRBJ1-1, with 7 bases matching TRBD1. V lost 0 bases to trimming and J lost 11 bases; unmatched junction nucleotides: 18. The germline CDR1 and CDR2 sequences are DFQATT and SNEGSKA (reference sequence). This CDR3 is 16 amino acids long. The CDR3 protein is CSARDIRQGTSSMAFF. The CDR3 nucleotides are TGCAGTGCTAGAGACATCAGACAGGGAACATCCTCTATGGCTTTCTTT.

In this sample, this clone turned up a few times. Within the sample, other DNA sequences also encode this same CDR3. The chain links TRBV3-1 to TRBJ2-1; TRBD2 might be the D (5 bases). The CDR3 contains 17 residues. Trimming removed 3 bases at V and 3 bases at J, with 18 bases between. Germline CDR1 is LGHDT and CDR2 is YNNKEL (reference sequence). The CDR3 is CASSHLSGRGGYNEQFF. Here the CDR3 DNA reads TGTGCCAGCAGCCATCTAAGTGGGAGAGGAGGCTACAATGAGCAGTTCTTC.

V and J are TRBV7-3 and TRBJ2-1; D possibly matches TRBD1 or TRBD2 (5 bases each). CDR1 is SGHTA, CDR2 FQGTGA, per germline. Trimming removed 3 bases at V and 10 bases at J, with 10 bases between. The CDR3 totals 12 residues. The CDR3 DNA sequence: TGTGCCAGCAGCTTCTCCGGGGACGAGCAGTTCTTC. Residues: CASSFSGDEQFF.